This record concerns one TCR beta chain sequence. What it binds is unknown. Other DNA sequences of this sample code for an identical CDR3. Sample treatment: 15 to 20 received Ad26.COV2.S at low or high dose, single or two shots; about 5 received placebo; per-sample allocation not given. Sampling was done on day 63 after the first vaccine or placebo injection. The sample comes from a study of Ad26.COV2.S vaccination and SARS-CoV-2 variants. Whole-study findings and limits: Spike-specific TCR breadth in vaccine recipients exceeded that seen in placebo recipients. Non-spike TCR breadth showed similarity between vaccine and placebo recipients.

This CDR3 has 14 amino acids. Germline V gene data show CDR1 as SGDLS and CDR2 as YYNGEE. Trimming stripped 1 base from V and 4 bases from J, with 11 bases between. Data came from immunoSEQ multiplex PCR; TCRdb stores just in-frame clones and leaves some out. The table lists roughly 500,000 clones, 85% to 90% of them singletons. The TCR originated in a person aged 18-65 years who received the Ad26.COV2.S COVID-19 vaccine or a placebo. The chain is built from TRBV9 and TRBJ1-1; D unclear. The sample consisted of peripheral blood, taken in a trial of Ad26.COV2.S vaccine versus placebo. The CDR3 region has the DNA TGTGCCAGCAGCGTAACAGTAGGATCCACTGAAGCTTTCTTT. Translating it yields CASSVTVGSTEAFF.